These 22 T cell receptor beta chains came from one sample sequenced in a study of breast tumors, draining lymph nodes, adjacent tissues. One entry per CDR3 protein, called by TCRdb with MiXCR from the multiplex PCR reads. The sample shows fewer than 300,000 distinct CDR3 sequences, about a third of them seen only once. Samples came from axillary lymph nodes draining the breast cancer. Input material: axillary lymph node tissue. The receptors come from a female donor with breast cancer. Some clones in this sample may be carry-over from other donors' samples.

This clonotype showed up many times. V usage is TRBV15 and J usage is TRBJ1-1; D call uncertain. The V end lost 0 bases, the J end lost 1 base, and 12 bases lay between the germline ends. The germline V gene encodes CDR1 LNHNV and CDR2 YYDKDF (reference sequence). The CDR3 sequence is 16 residues long. The DNA of the CDR3 is TGTGCCACCAGCAGAGATTCTCGAGGCGGGAACACTGAAGCTTTCTTT. It yields the protein CATSRDSRGGNTEAFF. Together with reference TRBV15 and TRBJ1-1, the CDR3 gives the full variable domain: DAMVIQNPRYQVTQFGKPVTLSCSQTLNHNVMYWYQQKSSQAPKLLFHYYDKDFNNEADTPDNFQSRRPNTSFCFLDIRSPGLGDTAMYLCATSRDSRGGNTEAFFGQGTRLTVV.

The DNA of the CDR3 is TGTGCCAGCAGCTCATCGGGGAATTCACCCCTCCACTTT. Its protein is CASSSSGNSPLHF. This chain links TRBV7-3 with TRBJ1-6; D remains ambiguous. CDR1 is SGHTA, CDR2 FQGTGA, per germline. V was pared by 4 bases and J by 7 bases, with 8 bases between. The CDR3 length is 13 residues.

At least ten counts were recorded for this clonotype. J is TRBJ2-2 and V is TRBV4-1; 10 positions match TRBD2. There are 18 residues in the CDR3. Trimming at V came to 0 bases and at J to 2 bases, leaving 6 bases not matched to a gene. CDR1 and CDR2 from the germline V gene are MGHRA and YSYEKL. The CDR3 region is CASSQEPPSGGNTGELFF. DNA of the CDR3: TGCGCCAGCAGCCAAGAACCCCCTAGCGGGGGCAACACCGGGGAGCTGTTTTTT.

This clonotype was seen repeatedly, ten times or more. The chain uses TRBV2 and TRBJ1-2; D is perhaps TRBD1 (5 bases). Trimming stripped 1 base from V and 5 bases from J, with 8 bases between. The germline V gene has CDR1 SNHLY and CDR2 FYNNEI. The CDR3 length is 13 residues. CDR3 bases: TGTGCCAGCAGTGAAGGGACACGGTATGGCTACACCTTC. Amino acid sequence: CASSEGTRYGYTF.

To note about this clonotype: Possible read error: a much larger clone is one base away. CDR3 amino acids: CAGSHPSGTYEQYF. CDR3 coding DNA: TGTGCCGGCAGTCACCCCAGCGGGACCTACGAGCAGTACTTC. The chain combines TRBV6-1 with TRBJ2-7, with TRBD2 matching over 7 bases. CDR3 length: 14 amino acids. Germline CDR1 is MNHNS and CDR2 is SASEGT.

This clonotype was observed many times. The chain employs TRBV7-9 and TRBJ2-1, with 8 bases that match TRBD2. With 5 bases clipped from V and 3 bases from J, the junction kept 6 bases outside the gene matches. Germline V lookup: CDR1 SEHNR, CDR2 FQNEAQ (reference sequence). This CDR3 is built from 15 residues. The CDR3: CASSRFSGIYNEQFF. The CDR3, as DNA: TGTGCCAGCAGCCGATTTAGCGGGATCTACAATGAGCAGTTCTTC.

This clonotype was counted at least ten times. The V gene is TRBV15, the J gene TRBJ2-3, with D unclear. With 5 bases removed from V and 1 base from J, the gap between germline ends came to 13 bases. CDR1 is LNHNV and CDR2 is YYDKDF in the germline V gene (reference sequence). The CDR3 totals 15 residues. CDR3 in DNA: TGTGCCACCAGCCGGCAGTCCGCCGGCACAGATACGCAGTATTTT. This codes for CATSRQSAGTDTQYF.

This chain joins TRBV5-1 and TRBJ2-7, with a weak D call TRBD1 (8 bases). Germline V gene lookup returns CDR1 SGHRS and CDR2 YFSETQ. The V end lost 3 bases, the J end lost 3 bases, and 16 bases lay between the germline ends. The CDR3 has 15 residues. The CDR3: CASSSHTGGGYEQYF. The CDR3 DNA reads TGCGCCAGCAGCTCACACACAGGGGGGGGCTACGAGCAGTACTTC.

V usage is TRBV9 and J usage is TRBJ1-1; maybe TRBD1 (5 bases). The CDR3 is 12 residues long. V gave up 4 bases and J gave up 6 bases, with 10 bases separating them. Germline V CDR1 and CDR2: SGDLS, YYNGEE. The CDR3 bases are TGTGCCAGCAGCCCGACAGATTCTGAAGCTTTCTTT. This codes for CASSPTDSEAFF.

This rearrangement joins TRBV6-4 to TRBJ2-7; D unclear. Trimming stripped 1 base from V and 3 bases from J, with 10 bases between. This CDR3 spans 14 amino acids. Per germline, CDR1 MRHNA and CDR2 SNTAGT. DNA for the CDR3: TGTGCCAGCAGTGACTATCACGCGAACTACGAGCAGTACTTC. Its translation is CASSDYHANYEQYF.

This rearrangement joins TRBV19 to TRBJ1-3; D call uncertain. In germline, CDR1 is LNHDA, CDR2 SQIVND (reference sequence). The CDR3 spans 13 residues. V lost 5 bases to trimming and J lost 0 bases, with 5 bases between them. CDR3 sequence (DNA): TGTGCCAGTAGTCCGAACTCTGGAAACACCATATATTTT. Translating it yields CASSPNSGNTIYF.

This clonotype has only one observation. The chain links TRBV4-3 to TRBJ2-2; D is perhaps TRBD1 (5 bases). CDR3 size: 16 residues. The V end lost 1 base, the J end lost 4 bases, and 13 bases lay between the germline ends. The germline V gene has CDR1 LGHNA and CDR2 YSLEER. The CDR3 here is CASSQVVRVATGELFF. The CDR3 DNA reads as TGCGCCAGCAGCCAAGTAGTCAGGGTGGCCACCGGGGAGCTGTTTTTT.

The CDR3 region has the DNA TGTGCCAGCTCCGATAGCGGGAACACAGATACGCAGTATTTT. It encodes CASSDSGNTDTQYF. The chain uses TRBV7-9 and TRBJ2-3; 8 positions agree with TRBD2. The germline gives CDR1 SEHNR, CDR2 FQNEAQ (reference sequence). CDR3 length: 14 amino acids. V was pared by 8 bases and J by 2 bases, with 6 bases of the junction left unmatched.

The chain combines TRBV11-3 with TRBJ2-2; TRBD1 or TRBD2 may be the D gene (5 bases each). V was pared by 5 bases and J by 4 bases, with 14 bases between. This CDR3 contains 15 residues. In germline, CDR1 is SGHNT, CDR2 YENEEA. The CDR3 bases are TGTGCCAGCAGCACCGGGACCCTAACCACCGGGGAGCTGTTTTTT. It yields the protein CASSTGTLTTGELFF.

The V gene is TRBV6-4, the J gene TRBJ1-6, with D possibly TRBD1 on 5 matching bases. Per the germline V gene, CDR1 is MRHNA and CDR2 is SNTAGT. Deletions cut 0 bases from V and 9 bases from J, with 15 bases between. CDR3 length equals 16 residues. CDR3 amino acids: CASSDSIRGLGSPLHF. CDR3 nucleotides: TGTGCCAGCAGTGACTCGATAAGGGGATTGGGTTCACCCCTCCACTTT.

V and J are TRBV5-1 and TRBJ1-1; D possibly corresponds to TRBD1 (5 bases). Germline V gives CDR1 SGHRS, CDR2 YFSETQ. V lost 1 base and J 0 bases, leaving 10 bases between the germline ends. The CDR3 is made up of 15 amino acids. CDR3: CASSLWDDMNTEAFF. For the CDR3, the DNA is TGCGCCAGCAGCTTGTGGGACGACATGAACACTGAAGCTTTCTTT.

This clonotype has a count of ten or more. The CDR3 region is CASSLTGKDEQYF. The CDR3 DNA is TGCGCCAGCAGTTTAACAGGGAAAGACGAGCAGTACTTC. The chain recombines TRBV5-1 with TRBJ2-7; the D gene is possibly TRBD1 (6 bases). CDR3 size: 13 residues. V dropped 5 bases and J dropped 5 bases, with 14 bases sitting between them. CDR1 is SGHRS, CDR2 YFSETQ, per germline.

This clonotype was observed many times. The V and J genes are TRBV7-8 and TRBJ1-5; 7 bases align to TRBD1. Germline CDR1 SGHVS, CDR2 FQNEAQ. V was clipped by 6 bases and J by 2 bases; unmatched bases: 7. CDR3 size: 15 residues. The CDR3 is CASSSQGVGNQPQHF. As DNA, the CDR3 is TGTGCCAGCAGTTCGCAGGGGGTGGGCAATCAGCCCCAGCATTTT.

The gene calls are TRBV28 and TRBJ2-5; the D call may be TRBD1 or TRBD2 (5 bases each). V was cut by 3 bases and J by 1 base, with 15 bases left in between. CDR3 length equals 16 residues. CDR1 MDHEN and CDR2 SYDVKM come from the germline V gene. The CDR3 region is CASSFGTPGFQETQYF. The CDR3 nucleotides are TGTGCCAGCAGTTTCGGGACGCCGGGATTCCAAGAGACCCAGTACTTC. The whole variable domain, filled in from reference TRBV28 and TRBJ2-5, reads DVKVTQSSRYLVKRTGEKVFLECVQDMDHENMFWYRQDPGLGLRLIYFSYDVKMKEKGDIPEGYSVSREKKERFSLILESASTNQTSMYLCASSFGTPGFQETQYFGPGTRLLVL.

This clonotype has ten or more counts. The genes are TRBV11-3 and TRBJ2-2; a weak D match, TRBD2 (6 bases). V shed 1 base and J shed 3 bases, with 9 bases lying between them. Germline V gives CDR1 SGHNT, CDR2 YENEEA. The CDR3 consists of 15 residues. CDR3 protein: CASSLGGGYTGELFF. The CDR3, as DNA: TGTGCCAGCAGCTTAGGAGGAGGGTACACCGGGGAGCTGTTTTTT.

This clonotype was seen repeatedly, ten times or more. The chain has TRBV12-3 or TRBV12-4 and TRBJ1-6; 9 nucleotides match TRBD1. CDR3 length: 15 amino acids. V lost 5 bases and J lost 7; bases outside the gene matches: 6. This CDR3 reads CASSPGQGRNSPLHF. CDR3 nucleotide sequence: TGTGCCAGCAGTCCTGGACAGGGGAGGAATTCACCCCTCCACTTT.

The V gene is TRBV11-3, the J gene TRBJ2-2, with TRBD2 identical over 11 bases. The germline CDR1 and CDR2 sequences are SGHNT and YENEEA. V shed 4 bases and J 0 bases; nucleotides not matched to a gene: 4. The CDR3 has 17 residues. The CDR3 DNA follows: TGTGCCAGCAGCTCCGGACTAGCGGGCGCGAACACCGGGGAGCTGTTTTTT. Translated: CASSSGLAGANTGELFF.